The clone carrying this T cell receptor (beta chain) came up a few times. The data stem from a study of blood T cells in healthy people across ages. V lost 1 base and J 1 base, leaving 6 bases between the germline ends. Germline CDR1 is KGHDR and CDR2 is SFDVKD. The CDR3 is 14 amino acids. Combining a sample-barcoded 5' primer with a J-beta primer mix, a second PCR ran for 7 to 11 cycles. One entry per CDR3 protein, called by TCRdb with MiXCR from the 5' RACE reads. The sample records 980,000 or so distinct CDR3 sequences, roughly 50% being singletons. The clonotype comes from a man aged 25 to 40 in good health. The chain recombines TRBV24-1 with TRBJ2-5; D is unresolved. What was sequenced was blood. The CDR3: CATSDFRTQETQYF. CDR3 in DNA: TGTGCCACCAGTGATTTCAGAACCCAAGAGACCCAGTACTTC.